This TCR beta chain was identified during a study of post-analysis software for immune sequencing data. As for the study in general: Recorded disease courses covered relapsing-remitting, secondary progressive and progressive-relapsing multiple sclerosis. Some patients had no subtype annotation.

Unique molecular identifiers were carried by the TCR beta cDNA libraries. The yield from roughly 1 to 10 million T cells was 500,000 or so cDNA molecules in total. TCRdb used MiXCR to reprocess the PCR reads, holding one entry per CDR3 protein. The data contain about 540,000 distinct CDR3 sequences, roughly 34% of them singletons. Between the trimmed V and J ends, which lost 1 base and 8 bases, there was a span of 14 bases. Germline V lookup: CDR1 MGHDK, CDR2 SYGVNS. The CDR3 is made up of 14 amino acids. In the case of this clonotype: The antigen is not known.

Study-wide results and limits: In patients, TRBV5-6, TRBV5-1 and TRBV20-1 belonged to several TRBV segments found more frequently than in controls. Those with multiple sclerosis, the patient group, showed significantly lower normalized Chao1 diversity than controls. Clustering by F measure revealed strong co-clustering among samples prepared together in one batch.

The clonotype comes from a girl aged 2-17 years with multiple sclerosis. This chain connects TRBV25-1 to TRBJ1-2; no clear D gene. Specimen: blood. The CDR3 nucleotides are TGTGCCAGCAGTGAATTATCCCTCAACGGGGGCTACACCTTC. This codes for CASSELSLNGGYTF.